These T cell receptor beta chains were read from a single sample in a study of control samples from healthy donors and cancer patients. Sequenced by immunoSEQ multiplex PCR; TCRdb stores in-frame clones only, minus some. Of over 150,000 clones detected, 91% appear once; the ten largest clones hold about 2.1%. The source material was blood. The receptor set was obtained from a woman in her forties in good health. Each CDR3 is given with its conserved first and last residue. D genes are given only for firm matches. A row's size may be missing; if present it is once, few, many or a size class.

CDR3 length	clone size	D gene	V gene	J gene	CDR3 DNA	CDR3 protein
18	NA	NA	TRBV21-1	TRBJ1-3	TGTGCCAGCAGCAAAGAAAGGCTGGGCGTCAACTCTGGAAACACCATATATTTT	CASSKERLGVNSGNTIYF
15	NA	TRBD2	TRBV5-1	TRBJ2-7	TGCGCCAGCAGCTTTCTCGCGGGGGGCCCCTACGAGCAGTACTTC	CASSFLAGGPYEQYF
12	NA	NA	TRBV13	TRBJ2-3	TGTGCCAGCAGCCGTAACCAAGATACGCAGTATTTT	CASSRNQDTQYF
13	NA	NA	TRBV2	TRBJ2-5	TGTGCCGGCGGCCCGGGACTCCAAGAGACCCAGTACTTC	CAGGPGLQETQYF
12	NA	NA	TRBV11-1	TRBJ2-7	TGTGCCGGCAGCTTAAGTAGGGCTGAGCAGTACTTC	CAGSLSRAEQYF
11	NA	NA	TRBV6-5	TRBJ2-7	TGTGCCAGCCAAAGGGTCGGCGAGCAGTACTTC	CASQRVGEQYF
15	NA	NA	TRBV7-9	TRBJ2-3	TGTGCCAGCAGCCCCCAAGGGCAGCGCACAGATACGCAGTATTTT	CASSPQGQRTDTQYF
13	NA	TRBD1	TRBV10-3	TRBJ2-1	TGTGCCACCGGACAGGGGATTGAGGATGAGCAGTTCTTC	CATGQGIEDEQFF
15	NA	TRBD1	TRBV9	TRBJ2-7	TGTGCCAGCAGCCCGTGGACAGGGAGCTCCTACGAGCAGTACTTC	CASSPWTGSSYEQYF
16	NA	NA	TRBV27	TRBJ2-2	TGTGCCAGCAGTTTCGGTCGGCAGGGCTACACCGGGGAGCTGTTTTTT	CASSFGRQGYTGELFF
16	NA	TRBD2	TRBV7-9	TRBJ2-1	TGTGCCAGCAGCTCCCGACTAGCGGGGGGGCCTGATGAGCAGTTCTTC	CASSSRLAGGPDEQFF
14	NA	NA	TRBV27	TRBJ2-7	TGTGCCAGCAGGGGGGGGGCAGGGAGGGTCGAGCAGTACTTC	CASRGGAGRVEQYF
15	few	TRBD1	TRBV11-2	TRBJ2-7	TGTGCCAGCAGCTCGACCGGGACAGGTTCTACGGAGCAGTACTTC	CASSSTGTGSTEQYF
14	NA	TRBD1	TRBV5-1	TRBJ1-1	TGCGCCAGCAGCCTGGAGGACAGGGACACTGAAGCTTTCTTT	CASSLEDRDTEAFF
14	NA	NA	TRBV28	TRBJ2-5	TGTGCCAGCAGTTTAGGGGGAGCGCTTGGGACCCAGTACTTC	CASSLGGALGTQYF
14	NA	NA	TRBV18	TRBJ2-5	TGTGCCAGCTCACCATTACGGGGCGGGGAGACCCAGTACTTC	CASSPLRGGETQYF
13	NA	TRBD1	TRBV4-1	TRBJ2-5	TGCGCCAGCAGCACTCGACAGGGGGAGACCCAGTACTTC	CASSTRQGETQYF
17	NA	NA	TRBV21-1	TRBJ2-7	TGTGCCAGCAGCAAGAACATCGGCGGGGGGGACTCCTACGAGCAGTACTTC	CASSKNIGGGDSYEQYF
18	NA	NA	TRBV5-5	TRBJ2-1	TGTGCCAGCAGACCCCCTTGGGGGACTTTGAGCTCCTACAATGAGCAGTTCTTC	CASRPPWGTLSSYNEQFF
16	NA	NA	TRBV19	TRBJ2-2	TGTGCCAGTAGTCCCGGACACGCTTTGGTGGCCGGGGAGCTGTTTTTT	CASSPGHALVAGELFF
15	NA	TRBD2	TRBV19	TRBJ2-5	TGTGCCAGTGAACCAATAGCGGGGGGCCAAGAGACCCAGTACTTC	CASEPIAGGQETQYF
14	NA	TRBD2	TRBV28	TRBJ2-2	TGTGCCAGCGACGGGGAGGGAGGTACCGGGGAGCTGTTTTTT	CASDGEGGTGELFF
15	NA	TRBD1	TRBV5-1	TRBJ1-1	TGCGCCAGCAGCAGCTCACAGGGGATGAACACTGAAGCTTTCTTT	CASSSSQGMNTEAFF
18	NA	NA	TRBV18	TRBJ1-1	TGTGCCAGCTCGTTCTTTGACACTAAATCTGGGTCCGACACTGAAGCTTTCTTT	CASSFFDTKSGSDTEAFF
15	once	NA	TRBV11-2	TRBJ1-5	TGTGCCAGCAGCTTAGACAGTGGGGGCAATCAGCCCCAGCATTTT	CASSLDSGGNQPQHF
12	NA	NA	TRBV3-1/TRBV3-2	TRBJ1-2	TGTGCCAGCAGCCAAGAAGGGGATGGCTACACCTTC	CASSQEGDGYTF
14	once	NA	TRBV6-5	TRBJ1-2	TGTGCCAGCAGTACCGGCCGGGACAACAGGGGCTACACCTTC	CASSTGRDNRGYTF
15	NA	NA	TRBV10-3	TRBJ1-5	TGTGCCATCAGTGAGTACGTGGGGGTAAGACAGCCCCAGCATTTT	CAISEYVGVRQPQHF
16	NA	TRBD1	TRBV5-6	TRBJ2-1	TGTGCCAGCAGCCCGGGACAGCCAGTCGCTACAAATGAGCAGTTCTTC	CASSPGQPVATNEQFF
15	once	NA	TRBV19	TRBJ2-7	TGTGCCAGTAGTCCCTGGGGCAAGCCAACCTACGAGCAGTACTTC	CASSPWGKPTYEQYF
14	NA	TRBD1	TRBV2	TRBJ1-1	TGTGCCAGCAGCGTCAGACAGGGCGTCACTGAAGCTTTCTTT	CASSVRQGVTEAFF
14	NA	NA	TRBV3-1/TRBV3-2	TRBJ2-2	TGTGCCAGCAGCCAAGATAGCCTGACCGGGGAGCTGTTTTTT	CASSQDSLTGELFF
16	NA	NA	TRBV6-1	TRBJ2-7	TGTGCCAGCAGTGAAGCGCTCGGCCGTCCCTCCTACGAGCAGTACTTC	CASSEALGRPSYEQYF
16	NA	NA	TRBV7-7	TRBJ2-5	TGTGCCAGCAGCCAGCCCGGGACCCCTCCGGGGGAGACCCAGTACTTC	CASSQPGTPPGETQYF
14	NA	NA	TRBV10-3	TRBJ2-1	TGTGCCATCAGTGATTCCTCGGGACACCAAGAGCAGTTCTTC	CAISDSSGHQEQFF
17	NA	TRBD1	TRBV10-3	TRBJ1-5	TGTGCCATCAGTGCCTATGGTGGGACAGGGGAAAATCAGCCCCAGCATTTT	CAISAYGGTGENQPQHF
18	NA	TRBD1	TRBV27	TRBJ1-2	TGTGCCTCGAGTTTAGAGGCGGGACAGGGGAAGACCATCTATGGCTACACCTTC	CASSLEAGQGKTIYGYTF
15	NA	NA	TRBV18	TRBJ2-1	TGTGCCAGCTCACCACAAAACACACCTACGGATGAGCAGTTCTTC	CASSPQNTPTDEQFF
18	NA	TRBD2	TRBV5-1	TRBJ2-1	TGCGCCAGCAGCGGCGGGACTAGCGGGGGGGCGGTATACAATGAGCAGTTCTTC	CASSGGTSGGAVYNEQFF
13	once	NA	TRBV4-1	TRBJ1-2	TGCGCCAGCAGCCAACGAGACCTAACTGGCTACACCTTC	CASSQRDLTGYTF
13	NA	NA	TRBV12-2	TRBJ1-3	TGTGCAAGTCTCCATCACTCTGGAAACACCATATATTTT	CASLHHSGNTIYF
13	NA	NA	TRBV3-1/TRBV3-2	TRBJ2-1	TGTGCCACCCAGCCAAGGGTGAGTAATGAGCAGTTCTTC	CATQPRVSNEQFF
15	NA	NA	TRBV4-1	TRBJ1-1	TGCGCCAGCAGCCACCCAGGCCCCCCCCGAGCTGAAGCTTTCTTT	CASSHPGPPRAEAFF
16	NA	NA	TRBV11-2	TRBJ1-2	TGTGCCAGCAGCTTAAGACAGTTAACTCTTGCCAGTGGCTACACCTTC	CASSLRQLTLASGYTF
16	NA	NA	TRBV5-4	TRBJ2-1	TGTGCCAGCAGTGGGGTATTTGCATCCTCCTACAATGAGCAGTTCTTC	CASSGVFASSYNEQFF
14	NA	NA	TRBV7-9	TRBJ1-1	TGTGCCAGCAGCTTAGCGTTCAGACTCGACGAAGCTTTCTTT	CASSLAFRLDEAFF
13	NA	NA	TRBV2	TRBJ2-7	TGTGCCAGAAAGGACCCCTCCTCCTACGAGCAGTACTTC	CARKDPSSYEQYF
14	few	NA	TRBV6-6	TRBJ1-3	TGTGCCAGCAGTCCGCTGAGTGCTGGAAACACCATATATTTT	CASSPLSAGNTIYF
17	NA	TRBD1	TRBV29-1	TRBJ1-2	TGCAGCGTCAAAGACCGGGACAGGGGGTTGTTTGACTATGGCTACACCTTC	CSVKDRDRGLFDYGYTF
16	NA	NA	TRBV4-1	TRBJ1-2	TGCGCCAGCAGGGGGTCCGGGGCCGGGGAGTGGTATGGCTACACCTTC	CASRGSGAGEWYGYTF
15	NA	NA	TRBV5-6	TRBJ2-7	TGTGCCAGCAGCGGCGGGACAGCTGGCTCCTACGAGCAGTACTTC	CASSGGTAGSYEQYF
13	NA	NA	TRBV10-2	TRBJ2-2	TGCGCCAGCAGTGAACAGGGTGGCGGGGAGCTGTTTTTT	CASSEQGGGELFF
15	NA	TRBD1	TRBV9	TRBJ2-1	TGTGCCAGCAGCCCCCAGGCAGGGGGCTACAATGAGCAGTTCTTC	CASSPQAGGYNEQFF